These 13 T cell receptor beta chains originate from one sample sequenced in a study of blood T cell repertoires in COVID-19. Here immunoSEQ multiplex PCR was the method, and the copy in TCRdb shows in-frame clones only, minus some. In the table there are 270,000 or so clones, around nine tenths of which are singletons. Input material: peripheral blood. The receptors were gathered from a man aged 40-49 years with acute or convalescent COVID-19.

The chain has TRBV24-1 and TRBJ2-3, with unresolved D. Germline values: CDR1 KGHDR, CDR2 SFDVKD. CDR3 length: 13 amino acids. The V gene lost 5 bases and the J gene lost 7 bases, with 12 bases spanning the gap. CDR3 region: CATSAGSPHTQYF. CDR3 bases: TGTGCCACCAGTGCGGGTTCCCCCCATACGCAGTATTTT.

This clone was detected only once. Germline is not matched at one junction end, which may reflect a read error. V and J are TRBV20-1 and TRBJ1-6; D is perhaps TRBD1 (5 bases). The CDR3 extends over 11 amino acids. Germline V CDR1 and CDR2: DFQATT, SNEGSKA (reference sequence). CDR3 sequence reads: CSATSGTRLLF. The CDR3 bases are TGCAGTGCAACTTCCGGGACTCGCCTTCTCTTT.

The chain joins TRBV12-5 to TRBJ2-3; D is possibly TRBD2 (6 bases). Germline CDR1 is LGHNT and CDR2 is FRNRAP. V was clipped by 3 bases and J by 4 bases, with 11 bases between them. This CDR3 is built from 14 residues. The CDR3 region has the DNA TGTGCTAGTGGTTTCTCGGGGAGGCCAGATACGCAGTATTTT. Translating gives CASGFSGRPDTQYF.

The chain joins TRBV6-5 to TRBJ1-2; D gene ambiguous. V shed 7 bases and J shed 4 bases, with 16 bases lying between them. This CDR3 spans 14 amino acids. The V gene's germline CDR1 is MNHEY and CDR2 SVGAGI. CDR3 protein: CASTPAWRAYGYTF. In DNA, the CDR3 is TGTGCCAGCACCCCGGCGTGGAGGGCCTATGGCTACACCTTC.

The CDR3 nucleotides read TGTGCCAGCAGCTCACAAGCAGATACGCAGTATTTT. Translation gives CASSSQADTQYF. The rearrangement uses TRBV7-6 and TRBJ2-3; no clear D. Germline assignment: CDR1 SGHVS and CDR2 FNYEAQ. V lost 4 bases and J 4 bases, leaving 6 bases between the germline ends. The CDR3 is made up of 12 amino acids.

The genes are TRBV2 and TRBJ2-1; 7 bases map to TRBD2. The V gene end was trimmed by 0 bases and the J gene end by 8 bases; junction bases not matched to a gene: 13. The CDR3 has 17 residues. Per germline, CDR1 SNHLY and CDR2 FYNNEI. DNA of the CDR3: TGTGCCAGCAGTGAAGCTCGAACTAGCGCCGGTAAGGATGAGCAGTTCTTC. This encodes CASSEARTSAGKDEQFF.

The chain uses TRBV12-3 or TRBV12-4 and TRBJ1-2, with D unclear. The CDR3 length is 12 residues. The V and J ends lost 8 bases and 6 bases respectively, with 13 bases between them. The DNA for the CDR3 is TGTGCCAGCCAGCGGCATCTAAATGGCTACACCTTC. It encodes CASQRHLNGYTF.

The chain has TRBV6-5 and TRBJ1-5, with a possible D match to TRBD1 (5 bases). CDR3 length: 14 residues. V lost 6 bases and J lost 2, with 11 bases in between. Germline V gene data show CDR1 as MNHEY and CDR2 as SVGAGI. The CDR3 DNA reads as TGTGCCAGCAGGGTGTTAGGGGGCAATCAGCCCCAGCATTTT. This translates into CASRVLGGNQPQHF.

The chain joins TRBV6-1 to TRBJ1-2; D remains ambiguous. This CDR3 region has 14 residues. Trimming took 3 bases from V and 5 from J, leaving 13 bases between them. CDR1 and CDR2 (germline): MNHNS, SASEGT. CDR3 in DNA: TGTGCCAGCAGTGACCCCTGGGAGATGTATGGCTACACCTTC. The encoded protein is CASSDPWEMYGYTF.

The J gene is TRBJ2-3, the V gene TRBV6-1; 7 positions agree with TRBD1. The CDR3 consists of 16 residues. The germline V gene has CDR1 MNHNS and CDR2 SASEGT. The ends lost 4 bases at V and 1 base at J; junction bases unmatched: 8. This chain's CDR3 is CASSGQGEYGTDTQYF. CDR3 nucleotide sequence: TGTGCCAGCAGTGGACAGGGCGAATACGGCACAGATACGCAGTATTTT.

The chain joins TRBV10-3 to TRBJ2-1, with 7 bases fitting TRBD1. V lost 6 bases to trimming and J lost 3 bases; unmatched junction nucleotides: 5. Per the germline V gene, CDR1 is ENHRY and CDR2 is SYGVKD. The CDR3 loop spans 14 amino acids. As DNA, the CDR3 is TGTGCCATCAGGGGGACAGTTGACTACAATGAGCAGTTCTTC. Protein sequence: CAIRGTVDYNEQFF.

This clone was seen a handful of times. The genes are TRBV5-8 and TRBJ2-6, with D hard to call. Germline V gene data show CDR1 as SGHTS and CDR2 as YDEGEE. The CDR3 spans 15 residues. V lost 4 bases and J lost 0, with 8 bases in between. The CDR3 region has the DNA TGTGCCAGCAGCCTTGACATCTCTGGGGCCAACGTCCTGACTTTC. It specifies CASSLDISGANVLTF.

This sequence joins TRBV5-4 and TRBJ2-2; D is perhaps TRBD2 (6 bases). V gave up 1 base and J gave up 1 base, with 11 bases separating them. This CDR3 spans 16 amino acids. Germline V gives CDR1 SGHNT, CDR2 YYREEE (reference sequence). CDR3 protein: CASSLSAGGNTGELFF. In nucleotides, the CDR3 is TGTGCCAGCAGCTTGTCGGCCGGGGGGAACACCGGGGAGCTGTTTTTT.